The rows below give T cell receptor beta chains drawn from one sample of a study of blood T cells in healthy people across ages. TCRdb itself ran the 5' RACE reads through MiXCR, one entry per CDR3 protein. The sample contains 1.5 million to 2 million distinct CDR3 sequences, approximately 28% of which appear only once. The specimen sequenced was blood. The source of these receptors is a young woman in good health. Both conserved end residues are part of each CDR3. D genes are given only for firm matches. A clone size is listed for some rows: how often the clone was seen (once, few, many), or a class if it is expanded.

j_gene,d_gene,v_gene,abundance,CDR3nt,CDR3aa
TRBJ2-7,-,TRBV5-1,many,TGCGCCAGCAGAGATTATGGGGGCGGCGAGCAGTACTTC,CASRDYGGGEQYF
TRBJ1-1,TRBD1,TRBV6-4,many,TGTGCCAGCAGCTTGGACAGGGGTGGGGTAGCTTTCTTT,CASSLDRGGVAFF
TRBJ2-6,TRBD2,TRBV12-5,-,TGTGCTAGTGGCCGAGCGGGGGCAGGGGCCAACGTCCTGACTTTC,CASGRAGAGANVLTF
TRBJ2-5,TRBD1,TRBV5-1,-,TGCGCCAGCAGACCGACAGGGGTTATGGAGACCCAGTACTTC,CASRPTGVMETQYF
TRBJ1-1,TRBD1,TRBV20-1,-,TGCAGTGCTACAGGGGGGCCGTGGGACACTGAAGCTTTCTTT,CSATGGPWDTEAFF
TRBJ2-3,-,TRBV27,-,TGTGCCAGCAGTTTTTTACAGTTGGATCCGGATACGCAGTATTTT,CASSFLQLDPDTQYF
TRBJ2-3,TRBD2,TRBV20-1,few,TGCAGTGCTAGTAGGGCGGGGGGGAATTCAGATACGCAGTATTTT,CSASRAGGNSDTQYF
TRBJ2-5,TRBD1,TRBV20-1,few,TGCAGTGCTACAAAGGACAGGGGGGCTGAGACCCAGTACTTC,CSATKDRGAETQYF
TRBJ2-1,-,TRBV5-1,-,TGCGCCAGCAGTGCTGGGCAGCTCCGCGATGAGCAGTTCTTC,CASSAGQLRDEQFF
TRBJ2-5,-,TRBV10-3,many,TGTGCCATCAGTGAGTCTGAGGGCCAAGAGACCCAGTACTTC,CAISESEGQETQYF
TRBJ1-1,TRBD1,TRBV20-1,-,TGCAGTGCTCCAGACAGGGGCGCTTTCTTT,CSAPDRGAFF
TRBJ2-7,-,TRBV20-1,few,TGCAGTACTAGAGATCCCGGGACTCAATACGAGCAGTACTTC,CSTRDPGTQYEQYF
TRBJ2-1,TRBD2,TRBV6-2/TRBV6-3,few,TGTGCCAGCAGCATGACCCACCGGACTAGCGGGAGAAGAAATGAGCAGTTCTTC,CASSMTHRTSGRRNEQFF
TRBJ2-7,-,TRBV2,-,TGTGCCAGCAACAGTCTCTCCCACGGCGAGCAGTACTTC,CASNSLSHGEQYF
TRBJ1-5,-,TRBV15,-,TGTGCCACCAGCAGAGATCATCGGAGGAAGGCGAATCAGCCCCAGCATTTT,CATSRDHRRKANQPQHF
TRBJ2-1,TRBD1,TRBV29-1,few,TGCAGCGCCCGACAGGGATTCTCCTACAATGAGCAGTTCTTC,CSARQGFSYNEQFF
TRBJ2-3,-,TRBV7-9,few,TGTGCCAGCAGCCCAGGGTTCGATACGCAGTATTTT,CASSPGFDTQYF
TRBJ2-7,-,TRBV20-1,many,TGCAGTGCCTCACAACCAGCTGGCGAGCAGTACTTC,CSASQPAGEQYF
TRBJ1-5,-,TRBV6-2/TRBV6-3,few,TGTGCCAGCAGCCCCGGGGGGGCCAATAATCAGCCCCAGCATTTT,CASSPGGANNQPQHF
TRBJ2-5,-,TRBV27,-,TGTGCCAGCAGTTTATCAGGGGGGACCTTAAAAAACGTTCAGTACTTC,CASSLSGGTLKNVQYF
TRBJ2-7,TRBD1,TRBV7-9,-,TGTGCCAGCAGTCGGACAGGCAAGGTCGAGCAGTACTTC,CASSRTGKVEQYF
TRBJ1-5,-,TRBV5-6,-,TGTGCCAGCACCCCTTACCAGGGGTCTAGCGGGAATCAGCCCCAGCATTTT,CASTPYQGSSGNQPQHF
TRBJ2-1,-,TRBV7-9,few,TGTGCCAGCAGAATCGGAGATGAGCAGTTCTTC,CASRIGDEQFF
TRBJ2-5,-,TRBV7-2,many,TGTGCCAGCAGCCGCGAGGGCCGCCAAGAGACCCAGTACTTC,CASSREGRQETQYF
TRBJ2-5,TRBD2,TRBV4-3,few,TGCGCCAGCAGCCAAGATCGGACTAGCGGGTTCGAGACCCAGTACTTC,CASSQDRTSGFETQYF
TRBJ2-5,-,TRBV28,-,TGTGCCAGCAGTTTACTGGCAGGAGTTCCACAAGAGACCCAGTACTTC,CASSLLAGVPQETQYF
TRBJ1-2,-,TRBV6-5,-,TGTGCCAGCAGTCGCCCGGGGCACTATGGCTACACCTTC,CASSRPGHYGYTF
TRBJ2-5,-,TRBV30,few,TGTGCCTGGAGCCGGAGAGTGAGGGAGACCCAGTACTTC,CAWSRRVRETQYF
TRBJ2-1,-,TRBV18,many,TGTGCCAGCTCAACGGGGAGTTCTGAGCAGTTCTTC,CASSTGSSEQFF
TRBJ1-1,TRBD1,TRBV10-3,-,TGTGCCATCAGTGGGGAGCAGGGGGCGGAAGCTTTCTTT,CAISGEQGAEAFF
TRBJ2-7,-,TRBV6-6,many,TGTGCCAGCCGCGGGACAACCTACGAGCAGTACTTC,CASRGTTYEQYF
TRBJ2-5,-,TRBV7-2,-,TGTTCCAGCAGTTACGGGGACGGGGAGACCCAGTACTTC,CSSSYGDGETQYF
TRBJ1-2,-,TRBV7-9,many,TGTGCCAGCACCGTAGGTGCCCAGCACAGGGGCTACACCTTC,CASTVGAQHRGYTF
TRBJ2-2,-,TRBV6-1,-,TGTGCCAGCAGGGGGAAACGCACCGGGGAGCTGTTTTTT,CASRGKRTGELFF
TRBJ2-3,TRBD2,TRBV28,few,TGTGCCAGCAGTTCAAGCACGGGACTAGCAGTTACGCAGTATTTT,CASSSSTGLAVTQYF